The rows below give T cell receptor beta chains drawn from one sample of a study of T cell clusters in autoimmune cytopenias. Following a re-call of the multiplex PCR reads, TCRdb has one entry per CDR3 protein and lacks DNA. Its table records just over 6,000 distinct CDR3 sequences. The same data also went into a second study, on T cell repertoires in aging, cancer and after chemotherapy.

The sample taken for sequencing was peripheral blood. These receptors were taken from a human donor in good health. Each CDR3 is given with its conserved first and last residue. Size is stated for part of the rows, as once, few or many counts, or as a class when the clone is expanded.

. TRBJ2-3 TRBV24-1 CATSVTSGYTDTQYF
. TRBJ1-2 TRBV6-1 CAITRTGTGSGYTF
. TRBJ2-5 TRBV25-1 CASSWRRGTETQYF
. TRBJ2-7 TRBV5-4 CASSLSTGSYEQYF
. TRBJ2-1 TRBV19 CASRRGLAGDYNEQFF
. TRBJ1-5 TRBV12-3/TRBV12-4 CASSGGKGAYQPQHF
medium-sized TRBJ1-1 TRBV18 CASSRQGRGTEAFF
medium-sized TRBJ2-3 TRBV10-3 CAISLSGGGVDTQYF
medium-sized TRBJ2-5 TRBV19 CASSTPDARETQYF
. TRBJ1-6 TRBV4-3 CASSQDVRGTASSYNSPLHF
medium-sized TRBJ1-4 TRBV30 CAWGVATNEKLFF
. TRBJ1-1 TRBV13 CASQQGVGNTEAFF
. TRBJ1-4 TRBV5-1 CASSLSQGSKKLFF
medium-sized TRBJ2-3 TRBV19 CASSQTSGGLTDTQYF
. TRBJ2-3 TRBV20-1 CSARGYGGPDTQYF
. TRBJ2-7 TRBV27 CASSGQPYEQYF
medium-sized TRBJ2-7 TRBV19 CASSAPGQLYEQYF
. TRBJ1-2 TRBV5-1 CASSLKEGGYGYTF
. TRBJ2-7 TRBV6-2/TRBV6-3 CASSYRTTSSHEQYF
medium-sized TRBJ2-3 TRBV6-2/TRBV6-3 CASSYTIADTQYF
. TRBJ1-1 TRBV7-2 CASSPGISVNTEAFF
medium-sized TRBJ2-2 TRBV6-2/TRBV6-3 CASSYLRNTGELFF
medium-sized TRBJ2-5 TRBV24-1 CATSDPTGGQETQYF
. TRBJ2-1 TRBV27 CASSFMQGSSYNEQFF
medium-sized TRBJ2-3 TRBV6-6 CASSYVTGGGHTQYF
. TRBJ1-2 TRBV6-2/TRBV6-3 CASSYIGAGYGYTF
medium-sized TRBJ2-7 TRBV6-5 CASREGGIGEQYF
. TRBJ1-2 TRBV6-6 CASNLQGVKGYTF
medium-sized TRBJ2-1 TRBV7-6 CASSLLRGPSSYNEQFF
medium-sized TRBJ2-5 TRBV5-6 CASSLAQASGVGVQETQYF
. TRBJ2-1 TRBV7-2 CASSWGGGYEQFF
. TRBJ2-2 TRBV5-4 CASSRTSGANTGELFF
medium-sized TRBJ2-5 TRBV19 CASSIEGQGYQETQYF
. TRBJ2-7 TRBV30 CAWSVLDEQYF
medium-sized TRBJ2-2 TRBV19 CASRTSGGATGELFF
. TRBJ2-5 TRBV7-9 CASSLAFGLAVQETQYF